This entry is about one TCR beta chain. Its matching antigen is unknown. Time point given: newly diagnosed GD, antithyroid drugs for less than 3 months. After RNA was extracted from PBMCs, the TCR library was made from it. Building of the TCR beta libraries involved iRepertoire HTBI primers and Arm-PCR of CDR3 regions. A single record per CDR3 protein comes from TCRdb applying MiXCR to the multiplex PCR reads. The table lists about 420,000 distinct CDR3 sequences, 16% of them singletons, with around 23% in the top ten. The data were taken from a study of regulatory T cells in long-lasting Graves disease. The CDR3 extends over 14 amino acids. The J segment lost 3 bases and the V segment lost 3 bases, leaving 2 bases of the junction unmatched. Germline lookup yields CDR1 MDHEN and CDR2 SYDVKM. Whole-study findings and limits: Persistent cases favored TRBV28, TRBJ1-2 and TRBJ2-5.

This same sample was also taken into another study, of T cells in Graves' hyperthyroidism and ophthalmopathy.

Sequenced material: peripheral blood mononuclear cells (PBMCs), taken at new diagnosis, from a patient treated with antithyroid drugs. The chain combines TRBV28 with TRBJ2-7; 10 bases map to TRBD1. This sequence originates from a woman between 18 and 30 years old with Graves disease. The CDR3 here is CASSFGQGVYEQYF. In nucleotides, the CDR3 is TGTGCCAGCAGTTTTGGACAGGGGGTCTACGAGCAGTACTTC.